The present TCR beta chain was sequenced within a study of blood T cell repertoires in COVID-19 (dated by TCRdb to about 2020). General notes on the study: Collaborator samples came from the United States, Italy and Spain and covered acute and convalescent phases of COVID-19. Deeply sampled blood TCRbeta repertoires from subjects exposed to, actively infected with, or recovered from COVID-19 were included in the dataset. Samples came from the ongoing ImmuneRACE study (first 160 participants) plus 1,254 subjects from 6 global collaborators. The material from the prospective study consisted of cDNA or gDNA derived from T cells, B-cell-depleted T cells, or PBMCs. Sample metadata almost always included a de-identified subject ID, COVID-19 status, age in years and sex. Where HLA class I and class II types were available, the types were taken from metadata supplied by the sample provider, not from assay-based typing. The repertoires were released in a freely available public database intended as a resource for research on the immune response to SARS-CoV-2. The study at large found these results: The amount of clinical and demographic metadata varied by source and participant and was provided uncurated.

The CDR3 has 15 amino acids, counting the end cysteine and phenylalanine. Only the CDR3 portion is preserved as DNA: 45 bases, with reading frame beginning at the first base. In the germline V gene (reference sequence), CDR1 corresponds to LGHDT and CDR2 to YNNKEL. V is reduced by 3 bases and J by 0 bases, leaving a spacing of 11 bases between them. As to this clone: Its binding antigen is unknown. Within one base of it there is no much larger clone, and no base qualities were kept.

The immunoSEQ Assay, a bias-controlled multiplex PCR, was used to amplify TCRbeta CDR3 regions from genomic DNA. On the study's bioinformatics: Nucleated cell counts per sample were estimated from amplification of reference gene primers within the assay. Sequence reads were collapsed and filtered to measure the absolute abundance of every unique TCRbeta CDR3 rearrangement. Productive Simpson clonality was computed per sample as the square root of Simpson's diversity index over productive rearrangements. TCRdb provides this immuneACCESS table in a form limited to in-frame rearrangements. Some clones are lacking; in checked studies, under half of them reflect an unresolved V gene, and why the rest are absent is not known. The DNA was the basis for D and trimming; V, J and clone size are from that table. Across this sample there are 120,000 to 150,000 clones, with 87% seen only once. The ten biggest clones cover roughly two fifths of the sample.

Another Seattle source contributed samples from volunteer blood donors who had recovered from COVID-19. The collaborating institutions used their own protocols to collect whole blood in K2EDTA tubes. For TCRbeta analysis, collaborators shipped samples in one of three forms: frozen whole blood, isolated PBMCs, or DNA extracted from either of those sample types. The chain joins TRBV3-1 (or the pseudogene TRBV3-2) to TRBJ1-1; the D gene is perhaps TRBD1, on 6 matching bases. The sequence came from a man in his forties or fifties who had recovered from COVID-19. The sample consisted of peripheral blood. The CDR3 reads CASSHTGQMNTEAFF. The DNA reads TGTGCCAGCAGCCACACGGGACAAATGAACACTGAAGCTTTCTTT.